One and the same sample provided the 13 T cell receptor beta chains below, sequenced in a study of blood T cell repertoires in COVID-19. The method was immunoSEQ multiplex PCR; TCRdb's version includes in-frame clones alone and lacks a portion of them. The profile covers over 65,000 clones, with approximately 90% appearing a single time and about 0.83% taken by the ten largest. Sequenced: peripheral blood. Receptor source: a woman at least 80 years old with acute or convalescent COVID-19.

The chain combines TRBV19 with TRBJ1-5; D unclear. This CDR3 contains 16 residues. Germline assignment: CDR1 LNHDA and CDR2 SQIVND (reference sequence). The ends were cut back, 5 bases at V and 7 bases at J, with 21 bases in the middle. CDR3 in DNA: TGTGCCAGTAGTGCCCACGGACCTCGTGGAGGCCAGCCCCAGCATTTT. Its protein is CASSAHGPRGGQPQHF.

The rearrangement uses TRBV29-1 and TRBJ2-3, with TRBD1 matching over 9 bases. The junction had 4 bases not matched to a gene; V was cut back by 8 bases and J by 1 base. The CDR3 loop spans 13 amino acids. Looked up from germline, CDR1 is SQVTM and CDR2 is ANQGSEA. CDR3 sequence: CSTRQGGTDTQYF. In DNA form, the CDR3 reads TGCAGCACCCGACAGGGGGGCACAGATACGCAGTATTTT.

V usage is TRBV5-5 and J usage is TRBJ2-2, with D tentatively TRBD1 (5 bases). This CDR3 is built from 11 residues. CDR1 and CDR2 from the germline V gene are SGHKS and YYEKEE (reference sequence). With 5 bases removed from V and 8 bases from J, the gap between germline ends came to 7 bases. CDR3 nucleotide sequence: TGTGCCAGCAGTTCAGGGGGGGAGCTGTTTTTT. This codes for CASSSGGELFF.

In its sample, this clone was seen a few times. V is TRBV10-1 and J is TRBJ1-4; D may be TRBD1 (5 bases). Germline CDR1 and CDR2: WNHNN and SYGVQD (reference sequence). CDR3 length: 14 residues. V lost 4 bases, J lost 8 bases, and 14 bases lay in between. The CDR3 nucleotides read TGCGCCAGCAGTGGGCCAGGGATAGGAGAAAAACTGTTTTTT. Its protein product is CASSGPGIGEKLFF.

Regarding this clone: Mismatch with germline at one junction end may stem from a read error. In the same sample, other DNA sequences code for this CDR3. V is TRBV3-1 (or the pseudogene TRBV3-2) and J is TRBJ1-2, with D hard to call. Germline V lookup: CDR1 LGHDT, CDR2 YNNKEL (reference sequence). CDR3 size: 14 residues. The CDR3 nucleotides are TGTGCCAGCAGCCAAGGCTCGGACTTCTCCGGCTATACCTTC. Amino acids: CASSQGSDFSGYTF.

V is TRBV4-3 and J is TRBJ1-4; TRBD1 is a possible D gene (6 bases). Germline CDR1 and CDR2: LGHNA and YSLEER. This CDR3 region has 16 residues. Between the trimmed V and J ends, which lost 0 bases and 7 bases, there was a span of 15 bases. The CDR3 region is CASSQDFGQGPEKLFF. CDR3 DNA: TGCGCCAGCAGCCAAGATTTTGGGCAGGGGCCTGAAAAACTGTTTTTT.

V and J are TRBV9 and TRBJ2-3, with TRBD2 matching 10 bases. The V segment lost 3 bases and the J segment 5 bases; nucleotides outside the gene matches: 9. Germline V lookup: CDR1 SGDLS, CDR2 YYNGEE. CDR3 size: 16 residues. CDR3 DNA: TGTGCCAGCAGCGGAAGCCTAGCGGGGGTTGTAGATACGCAGTATTTT. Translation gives CASSGSLAGVVDTQYF. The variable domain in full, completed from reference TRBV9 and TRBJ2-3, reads DSGVTQTPKHLITATGQRVTLRCSPRSGDLSVYWYQQSLDQGLQFLIQYYNGEERAKGNILERFSAQQFPDLHSELNLSSLELGDSALYFCASSGSLAGVVDTQYFGPGTRLTVL.

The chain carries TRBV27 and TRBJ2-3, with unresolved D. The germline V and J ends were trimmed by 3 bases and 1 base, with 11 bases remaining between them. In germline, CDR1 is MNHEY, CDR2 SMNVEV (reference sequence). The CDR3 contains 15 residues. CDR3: CASSLISLGTDTQYF. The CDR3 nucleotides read TGTGCCAGCAGTTTGATTAGCTTGGGCACAGATACGCAGTATTTT.

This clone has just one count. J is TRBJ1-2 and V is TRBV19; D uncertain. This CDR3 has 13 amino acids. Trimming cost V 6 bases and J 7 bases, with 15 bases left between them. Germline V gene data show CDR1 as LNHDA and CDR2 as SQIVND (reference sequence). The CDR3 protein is CASSLQRMAGYTF. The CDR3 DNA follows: TGTGCCAGTAGCTTGCAGCGGATGGCTGGCTACACCTTC.

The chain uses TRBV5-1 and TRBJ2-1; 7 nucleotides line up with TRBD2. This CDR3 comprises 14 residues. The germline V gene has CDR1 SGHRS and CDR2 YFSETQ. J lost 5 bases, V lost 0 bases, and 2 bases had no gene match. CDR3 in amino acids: CASSLGDYNNEQFF. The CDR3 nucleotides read TGCGCCAGCAGCTTGGGGGACTACAACAATGAGCAGTTCTTC.

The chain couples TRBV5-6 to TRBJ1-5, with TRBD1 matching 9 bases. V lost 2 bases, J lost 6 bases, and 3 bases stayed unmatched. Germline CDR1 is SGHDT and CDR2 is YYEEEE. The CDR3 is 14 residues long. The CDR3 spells CASSFGTGPQPQHF. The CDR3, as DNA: TGTGCCAGCAGCTTCGGGACAGGGCCTCAGCCCCAGCATTTT.

The CDR3 is CASSHGLAGGVGELFF. Written as DNA, the CDR3 is TGTGCCAGCAGCCATGGACTAGCGGGGGGAGTCGGGGAGCTGTTTTTT. The genes are TRBV25-1 and TRBJ2-2; 14 bases match TRBD2. The length of the CDR3 is 16 residues. V dropped 6 bases and J dropped 7; count of bases not matched to a gene: 7. In germline, CDR1 is MGHDK, CDR2 SYGVNS.

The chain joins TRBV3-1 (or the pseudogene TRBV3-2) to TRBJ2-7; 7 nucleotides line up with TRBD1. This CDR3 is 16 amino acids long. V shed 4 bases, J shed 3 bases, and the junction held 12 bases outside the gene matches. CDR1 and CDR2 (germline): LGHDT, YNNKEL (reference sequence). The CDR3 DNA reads TGTGCCAGCAGCCCCGCCAGGACAGGCCTATACTACGAGCAGTACTTC. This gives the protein CASSPARTGLYYEQYF.